These 19 T cell receptor beta chains were all obtained from the same sample, sequenced in a study of blood T cell repertoires in COVID-19. Generated by immunoSEQ multiplex PCR, the TCRdb table keeps only in-frame clones and is missing some. The data contain 80,000 to 95,000 clones, more than 65% of them seen just once; the ten biggest clones take up roughly 25%. Source material: peripheral blood. These receptors all come from a man at least 80 years old with active or convalescent COVID-19.

The chain joins TRBV10-3 to TRBJ1-5; 7 nucleotides agree with TRBD1. Per germline, CDR1 ENHRY and CDR2 SYGVKD. The CDR3 totals 16 residues. The trim removed 5 bases at V and 0 bases at J, leaving 7 bases unmatched. The DNA for the CDR3 is TGTGCCATCAGTAACCCGACAGGGACTAGCAATCAGCCCCAGCATTTT. It codes for CAISNPTGTSNQPQHF.

The chain has TRBV5-1 and TRBJ1-6, with D maybe TRBD1 (5 bases). The CDR3 is 13 residues long. The V and J ends lost 3 bases and 6 bases respectively, with 7 bases between them. CDR1 SGHRS and CDR2 YFSETQ come from the germline V gene. This CDR3 is CASSSDSNSPLHF. The CDR3, as DNA: TGCGCCAGCAGCTCCGACAGTAATTCACCCCTCCACTTT.

V is TRBV28 and J is TRBJ1-5, with D perhaps TRBD1 (5 bases). The CDR3 is 17 residues long. Trimming removed 4 bases from V and 0 bases from J, with 16 bases in between. Germline assignment: CDR1 MDHEN and CDR2 SYDVKM. CDR3: CASSSLGDRASNQPQHF. The CDR3 DNA is TGTGCCAGCAGTTCCCTAGGGGATAGGGCTAGCAATCAGCCCCAGCATTTT.

V usage is TRBV4-1 and J usage is TRBJ1-2, with 7 nucleotides matching TRBD1. CDR1 is MGHRA and CDR2 is YSYEKL in the germline V gene. The CDR3 is 14 residues long. The V and J ends lost 0 bases and 6 bases, in that order; junction bases with no gene match: 4. The CDR3 spells CASSQERTGDGYTF. CDR3 DNA sequence: TGCGCCAGCAGCCAAGAAAGGACAGGTGATGGCTACACCTTC.

The rearrangement joins TRBV14 to TRBJ1-2; possible D gene TRBD1, 5 bases. Trimming stripped 1 base from V and 4 bases from J, with 13 bases between. The length of the CDR3 is 15 residues. The germline V gene has CDR1 SGHDN and CDR2 FVKESK. In DNA form, the CDR3 reads TGTGCCAGCAGCCAAGTCGGGCTCGGGGGCTATGGCTACACCTTC. This sequence encodes CASSQVGLGGYGYTF.

The sample holds a few counts of this clone. The V gene is TRBV5-1, the J gene TRBJ2-5; D not resolved. CDR3 length equals 13 residues. The V gene's germline CDR1 is SGHRS and CDR2 YFSETQ. The V gene lost 4 bases and the J gene lost 4 bases, with 11 bases spanning the gap. This chain's CDR3 is CASSPGRAETQYF. CDR3 coding DNA: TGCGCCAGCAGCCCAGGTCGCGCAGAGACCCAGTACTTC.

The genes are TRBV11-3 and TRBJ2-5, with D maybe TRBD1 (6 bases). Germline values: CDR1 SGHNT, CDR2 YENEEA. Trimming left V 3 bases short and J 2 bases short, with 7 bases between. There are 13 residues in the CDR3. The CDR3 sequence: CASSFTGQETQYF. CDR3 sequence (DNA): TGTGCCAGCAGCTTCACAGGGCAAGAGACCCAGTACTTC.

The V call is TRBV9, the J call TRBJ1-5; 10 nucleotides line up with TRBD1. This CDR3 has 14 amino acids. In germline, CDR1 is SGDLS, CDR2 YYNGEE. V shed 3 bases and J 5 bases; nucleotides not matched to a gene: 2. This CDR3 is CASSAGTGDQPQHF. As DNA, the CDR3 is TGTGCCAGCAGCGCCGGGACAGGGGATCAGCCCCAGCATTTT.

Only one count was recorded for this clone. The gene calls are TRBV5-1 and TRBJ2-1; unclear D gene. This CDR3 has 16 residues. The V end was cut by 0 bases, the J end by 0 bases, with 10 bases between. Germline V gene sequence: CDR1 SGHRS, CDR2 YFSETQ. Written as DNA, the CDR3 is TGCGCCAGCAGCTTGGTAGACATTAGCTCCTACAATGAGCAGTTCTTC. It is translated as CASSLVDISSYNEQFF.

This clone has at least ten counts. The rearrangement joins TRBV28 to TRBJ2-7; D may be TRBD1 (6 bases). The ends were cut back, 6 bases at V and 5 bases at J, with 14 bases in the middle. This CDR3 region has 13 residues. Germline V CDR1 and CDR2: MDHEN, SYDVKM. The CDR3 DNA sequence: TGTGCCAGCAGCCCGGGACAAGGCCACGAGCAGTACTTC. This sequence encodes CASSPGQGHEQYF.

The chain employs TRBV6-6 and TRBJ1-4, with D perhaps TRBD1 (6 bases). Germline-derived CDR1 and CDR2 are MNHNY and SVGAGI (reference sequence). The CDR3 runs 15 residues. V was clipped by 5 bases and J by 5 bases, with 15 bases between them. The CDR3, as DNA: TGTGCCAGCAGTAACCCTGGACAGCCAAATGAAAAACTGTTTTTT. Protein product: CASSNPGQPNEKLFF.

V is TRBV3-1 (or the pseudogene TRBV3-2) and J is TRBJ2-7; TRBD1 might be the D (5 bases). The V end lost 4 bases, the J end lost 6 bases, and 22 bases lay between the germline ends. This CDR3 has 16 residues. Germline V gene sequence: CDR1 LGHDT, CDR2 YNNKEL (reference sequence). The CDR3 DNA follows: TGTGCCAGCAGCCGCCAAAGGGTACAGGCCGATGGCGAGCAGTACTTC. As protein: CASSRQRVQADGEQYF.

V and J are TRBV7-9 and TRBJ1-2, with D perhaps TRBD1 (5 bases). The ends were cut back, 5 bases at V and 2 bases at J, with 24 bases in the middle. Germline V lookup: CDR1 SEHNR, CDR2 FQNEAQ (reference sequence). The CDR3 runs to 18 residues. DNA of the CDR3: TGTGCCAGCAGCCCGTTCATAGGGCAGGGAAGATTCAACTATGGCTACACCTTC. Translation: CASSPFIGQGRFNYGYTF.

The gene calls are TRBV5-6 and TRBJ2-7; 7 nucleotides agree with TRBD2. V shed 4 bases, J shed 0 bases, and the junction held 13 bases outside the gene matches. Germline CDR1 SGHDT, CDR2 YYEEEE. The CDR3 sequence is 17 residues long. CDR3 sequence reads: CASSPGWEGTVSYEQYF. CDR3 DNA sequence: TGTGCCAGCAGCCCCGGCTGGGAGGGGACGGTCTCCTACGAGCAGTACTTC.

This clone was counted a single time. The V and J genes are TRBV4-2 and TRBJ2-1; maybe TRBD2 (7 bases). CDR1 LGHNA and CDR2 YNFKEQ come from the germline V gene. The ends were cut back, 1 base at V and 6 bases at J, with 16 bases in the middle. The CDR3 length is 16 residues. The CDR3 DNA sequence: TGTGCCAGCAGCCAAGGGGAGGGGGTAAGTTTCAATGAGCAGTTCTTC. Translated, it gives CASSQGEGVSFNEQFF.

The genes are TRBV5-4 and TRBJ2-7; 8 positions agree with TRBD1. The CDR3 spans 15 residues. Germline V gene sequence: CDR1 SGHNT, CDR2 YYREEE (reference sequence). Trimming removed 0 bases from V and 2 bases from J; junction bases left unmatched: 4. CDR3 nucleotides: TGTGCCAGCAGCTTGGGGACAGGGCCTGCCTACGAGCAGTACTTC. It translates to CASSLGTGPAYEQYF.

The chain carries TRBV24-1 and TRBJ2-2; 11 bases fit TRBD2. Germline V gives CDR1 KGHDR, CDR2 SFDVKD. V lost 7 bases, J lost 6 bases, and 9 bases stayed unmatched. The CDR3 length is 16 residues. This chain's CDR3 is CATSGYGGLAAGELFF. CDR3 nucleotides: TGTGCCACCAGCGGCTACGGGGGACTAGCGGCCGGGGAGCTGTTTTTT.

This clone was detected once. The CDR3 sequence: CASRPTGDYQETQYF. The CDR3 DNA is TGTGCCAGCAGGCCCACAGGGGACTACCAAGAGACCCAGTACTTC. The gene calls are TRBV21-1 and TRBJ2-5; the table gives TRBD1 as D, unverified against the DNA. TRBV21-1 has pseudogene status. The CDR3 runs to 15 residues.

This CDR3 reads CAWSDATPGGNQPQHF. Written as DNA, the CDR3 is TGTGCCTGGAGTGACGCCACACCAGGGGGCAATCAGCCCCAGCATTTT. The chain uses TRBV30 and TRBJ1-5; tentatively, D is TRBD1 (6 bases). Looked up from germline, CDR1 is GTSNPN and CDR2 is SVGIG (reference sequence). Trimming stripped 1 base from V and 2 bases from J, with 15 bases between. The CDR3 sequence is 16 residues long.